This T cell receptor (beta chain) stems from a study of early T cells in non-severe SARS-CoV-2 infection. At least ten counts were recorded for this clonotype. The TCR library protocol was used to attach unique molecular identifiers. These identifiers were attached to individual cDNA molecules. TCRdb called the 5' RACE reads again in MiXCR, with one record for every CDR3 protein. Of about 48,000 distinct CDR3 sequences in the sample, 5.6% were seen once. Trimming at V came to 2 bases and at J to 7 bases, leaving 5 bases not matched to a gene. Germline V CDR1 and CDR2: MNHEY, SMNVEV (reference sequence). The CDR3 loop spans 14 amino acids.

Sequencing was carried out using whole blood. The chain combines TRBV27 with TRBJ1-5; 7 bases line up with TRBD1. The sequence derives from an adult who was a healthcare worker with PCR-confirmed SARS-CoV-2 infection or an uninfected control (not recorded which). For the CDR3, the DNA is TGTGCCAGCAGTTTACGACAGGGCCGACAGCCCCAGCATTTT. Translating it yields CASSLRQGRQPQHF.